The source of this T cell receptor beta chain is a study of blood T cell repertoires in COVID-19. Whole-study context: The United States, Italy and Spain were the sources of the acute and convalescent COVID-19 samples.

Per the original methods: Amplification of reference gene primers provided the estimated nucleated cell counts. Data came from immunoSEQ multiplex PCR; TCRdb stores just in-frame clones and leaves some out. The D gene and trimming were derived from the DNA, and the V and J assignments and clone size from that table. The table lists some 120,000 clones, around nine tenths of them singletons. This CDR3 has 16 amino acids. With V trimmed by 5 bases and J by 6 bases, 11 bases remained unmatched. CDR1 and CDR2 from the germline V gene are MNHNY and SVGAGI (reference sequence). The receptor was isolated from a human donor with active COVID-19. The donor label of this sample is uncertain. Sample: peripheral blood. V usage is TRBV6-6 and J usage is TRBJ2-3; 10 nucleotides match TRBD1. The CDR3 protein is CASSRGQGVFLDTQYF. In DNA, the CDR3 is TGTGCCAGCAGTCGTGGACAGGGGGTATTTTTGGATACGCAGTATTTT.